The next 13 T cell receptor beta chains were all read from a single sample in a study of T-cell memory formation after mild COVID-19. MiXCR, run by TCRdb on the 5' RACE reads, gives a single entry per CDR3 protein. This table holds about 360,000 distinct CDR3 sequences, 13% found once. Source material: PBMCs or a T cell subset sorted from them (not recorded which). The receptors derive from a man between 18 and 35 years old who had mild COVID-19 (a few samples of this study predate the infection). Cell type and time point are not known.

This chain links TRBV7-6 with TRBJ2-7; perhaps TRBD2 as D (5 bases). The CDR3 covers 14 residues. Trimming removed 3 bases from V and 5 bases from J, with 14 bases in between. CDR1 is SGHVS, CDR2 FNYEAQ, per germline. The DNA for the CDR3 is TGTGCCAGCAGCTTGATAGGTAGCGTCCACGAGCAGTACTTC. It specifies CASSLIGSVHEQYF.

The chain carries TRBV5-1 and TRBJ2-7, with D perhaps TRBD1 (6 bases). V lost 0 bases and J lost 1, with 11 bases in between. Per germline, CDR1 SGHRS and CDR2 YFSETQ. The CDR3 contains 15 residues. CDR3 sequence reads: CASSLEGDYSYEQYF. CDR3 nucleotide sequence: TGCGCCAGCAGCTTGGAGGGGGATTATTCCTACGAGCAGTACTTC. The variable domain in full, completed from reference TRBV5-1 and TRBJ2-7, reads KAGVTQTPRYLIKTRGQQVTLSCSPISGHRSVSWYQQTPGQGLQFLFEYFSETQRNKGNFPGRFSGRQFSNSRSEMNVSTLELGDSALYLCASSLEGDYSYEQYFGPGTRLTVT.

V and J are TRBV4-1 and TRBJ1-1, with no clear D. Germline CDR1 MGHRA, CDR2 YSYEKL. Trimming took 0 bases from V and 5 from J, leaving 16 bases between them. The length of the CDR3 is 16 residues. The CDR3 loop reads CASSQEPPPGGTEAFF. The CDR3 DNA sequence: TGCGCCAGCAGCCAAGAACCCCCTCCGGGTGGGACTGAAGCTTTCTTT.

This clonotype was counted only a few times. This chain connects TRBV7-6 to TRBJ2-3; TRBD2 is a possible D gene (5 bases). V lost 6 bases, J lost 1 base, and 14 bases lay in between. The CDR3 is made up of 15 amino acids. Per germline, CDR1 SGHVS and CDR2 FNYEAQ. The CDR3 spells CASRAGLVGTDTQYF. CDR3 DNA sequence: TGTGCCAGCAGGGCGGGCCTGGTGGGCACAGATACGCAGTATTTT.

The chain combines TRBV4-2 with TRBJ2-2; 8 nucleotides match TRBD1. CDR3 length: 17 amino acids. Germline CDR1 reads LGHNA; CDR2 reads YNFKEQ. V trimming: 0 bases; J trimming: 5 bases; junction bases outside the gene matches: 8. The CDR3 spells CASSQDSSRGLTGELFF. For the CDR3, the DNA is TGTGCCAGCAGCCAAGATTCCAGCAGGGGGCTTACCGGGGAGCTGTTTTTT.

This clonotype was detected a few times. The rearrangement uses TRBV25-1 and TRBJ2-3; 10 bases align to TRBD2. Germline V gives CDR1 MGHDK, CDR2 SYGVNS. The CDR3 has 18 residues. Trimming at V came to 3 bases and at J to 6 bases, leaving 15 bases not matched to a gene. Here the CDR3 reads CASSDSLGKRGGRDTQYF. In nucleotides, the CDR3 is TGTGCCAGCAGTGACTCCCTCGGAAAGCGGGGGGGCCGGGATACGCAGTATTTT.

V and J are TRBV4-3 and TRBJ2-7; 11 nucleotides align to TRBD1. V lost 4 bases and J lost 7; bases outside the gene matches: 6. This CDR3 spans 14 amino acids. The V gene's germline CDR1 is LGHNA and CDR2 YSLEER. The CDR3 is CASSPGQGAREQYF. The CDR3 nucleotides are TGCGCCAGCAGCCCAGGACAGGGGGCCCGGGAGCAGTACTTC.

The chain links TRBV24-1 to TRBJ2-1; no definite D call. This CDR3 has 14 residues. The germline V and J ends were trimmed by 5 bases and 7 bases, with 14 bases remaining between them. Germline V lookup: CDR1 KGHDR, CDR2 SFDVKD. CDR3 residues: CATSVAGRANEQFF. The CDR3 DNA is TGTGCCACCAGTGTGGCAGGTAGAGCTAATGAGCAGTTCTTC.

The V gene is TRBV10-1, the J gene TRBJ2-3; 8 positions match TRBD2. The CDR3 has 16 amino acids. Germline CDR1 WNHNN, CDR2 SYGVQD (reference sequence). V gave up 4 bases and J gave up 4 bases; unmatched junction bases: 10. Here the CDR3 DNA reads TGCGCCAGCAGTGGACCCTTCGGGGGGGAACCAGATACGCAGTATTTT. Amino acids: CASSGPFGGEPDTQYF.

This clonotype was detected a few times. The V call is TRBV11-3, the J call TRBJ2-7; D may be TRBD1 or TRBD2 (5 bases each). CDR1 is SGHNT, CDR2 YENEEA, per germline. The CDR3 sequence is 13 residues long. V lost 3 bases and J 9 bases, leaving 15 bases between the germline ends. CDR3 loop: CASSFGTEEGQYF. The CDR3 region has the DNA TGTGCCAGCAGCTTTGGGACGGAAGAAGGGCAGTACTTC.

This clonotype has only a few counts. The J gene is TRBJ1-5, the V gene TRBV12-3 or TRBV12-4, with D tentatively TRBD1 (5 bases). The V gene lost 7 bases and the J gene lost 4 bases, with 17 bases spanning the gap. The CDR3 totals 15 residues. Written as DNA, the CDR3 is TGTGCCAGCAAGAAAGGGGACCGAGATAATCAGCCCCAGCATTTT. Its translation: CASKKGDRDNQPQHF.

V gene TRBV12-3 or TRBV12-4 combines with J gene TRBJ1-5; the D is unclear. V was cut by 6 bases and J by 6 bases, with 15 bases left in between. This CDR3 is built from 14 residues. CDR3 nucleotides: TGTGCCAGCAGGAAACGGGGTAGTGGTCAGCCCCAGCATTTT. Translating it yields CASRKRGSGQPQHF.

This clonotype was seen many times. The chain is built from TRBV20-1 and TRBJ1-1; D gene uncertain. Germline CDR1 and CDR2: DFQATT and SNEGSKA (reference sequence). The ends were cut back, 6 bases at V and 0 bases at J, with 11 bases in the middle. The CDR3 spans 13 residues. The CDR3 bases are TGCAGTGCAGGAGGGTACATGAACACTGAAGCTTTCTTT. Translation gives CSAGGYMNTEAFF.